The 12 T cell receptor beta chains in this list originate from one sample, sequenced in a study of shared clonotypes between healthy human individuals. Measured with immunoSEQ multiplex PCR; TCRdb has only the in-frame clones, and not every one. The table lists some 1 million clones, around 74% of them singletons, with approximately 1.5% in the top ten. Sequenced sample: memory CD4+ T cells sorted from blood. The subset here: CD45RA-negative fraction. The receptors come from a man younger than 35 in good health.

This chain links TRBV6-5 with TRBJ2-1, with D possibly matching TRBD2 (6 bases). The CDR3 consists of 15 residues. Trimming took 6 bases from V and 8 from J, leaving 20 bases between them. Germline CDR1 reads MNHEY; CDR2 reads SVGAGI. The CDR3: CASSPVRGGVHEQFF. CDR3 sequence (DNA): TGTGCCAGCAGCCCCGTGAGGGGCGGGGTCCATGAGCAGTTCTTC.

This sequence joins TRBV19 and TRBJ2-2; no firm D call. CDR1 is LNHDA and CDR2 is SQIVND in the germline V gene (reference sequence). With 6 bases removed from V and 3 bases from J, the gap between germline ends came to 8 bases. This CDR3 contains 13 residues. CDR3 DNA sequence: TGTGCCAGTAGCACGCAAGACACCGGGGAGCTGTTTTTT. Translating gives CASSTQDTGELFF.

This CDR3 is CASSSSPLLLAANIQYF. CDR3 bases: TGCGCCAGCAGCTCTTCGCCACTATTGTTGGCGGCAAACATTCAGTACTTC. V gene TRBV4-1 combines with J gene TRBJ2-4; D remains ambiguous. Germline assignment: CDR1 MGHRA and CDR2 YSYEKL. The V and J ends lost 5 bases and 6 bases respectively, with 23 bases between them. The CDR3 loop spans 17 amino acids.

The chain combines TRBV27 with TRBJ2-1; the D gene is possibly TRBD2 (6 bases). The CDR3 sequence is 15 residues long. Trimming removed 7 bases at V and 8 bases at J, with 21 bases between. Germline CDR1 is MNHEY and CDR2 is SMNVEV (reference sequence). The CDR3 DNA follows: TGTGCCAGCACCTCTATGTGGAGGGGCCGGGATGAGCAGTTCTTC. As protein: CASTSMWRGRDEQFF.

The sample holds a few counts of this clone. CDR3 sequence: CASSPMDRRQETQYF. The CDR3 coding sequence is TGTGCCAGCTCACCAATGGACAGACGCCAAGAGACCCAGTACTTC. The rearrangement uses TRBV18 and TRBJ2-5; a possible D gene is TRBD1 (6 bases). There are 15 residues in the CDR3. Trimming stripped 2 bases from V and 1 base from J, with 11 bases between. Germline V lookup: CDR1 KGHSH, CDR2 LQKENI.

This clone was picked up a small number of times. The gene calls are TRBV2 and TRBJ1-1; D gene uncertain. V was clipped by 6 bases and J by 0 bases, with 11 bases between them. The CDR3 has 14 residues. Germline V CDR1 and CDR2: SNHLY, FYNNEI. CDR3 residues: CASSGQMMNTEAFF. For the CDR3, the DNA is TGTGCCAGCAGCGGCCAAATGATGAACACTGAAGCTTTCTTT. Filled out from reference TRBV2 and TRBJ1-1, the complete variable domain reads EPEVTQTPSHQVTQMGQEVILRCVPISNHLYFYWYRQILGQKVEFLVSFYNNEISEKSEIFDDQFSVERPDGSNFTLKIRSTKLEDSAMYFCASSGQMMNTEAFFGQGTRLTVV.

This clone has only a few counts. The V and J genes are TRBV7-9 and TRBJ1-1, with 8 bases fitting TRBD1. Trimming cost V 5 bases and J 5 bases; bases outside gene matches: 7. Germline V gives CDR1 SEHNR, CDR2 FQNEAQ (reference sequence). The CDR3 extends over 14 amino acids. The CDR3: CASSPRTGKTEAFF. The CDR3 bases are TGTGCCAGCAGCCCACGGACAGGGAAGACTGAAGCTTTCTTT. The whole variable domain, filled in from reference TRBV7-9 and TRBJ1-1, reads DTGVSQNPRHKITKRGQNVTFRCDPISEHNRLYWYRQTLGQGPEFLTYFQNEAQLEKSRLLSDRFSAERPKGSFSTLEIQRTEQGDSAMYLCASSPRTGKTEAFFGQGTRLTVV.

This chain uses TRBV10-3 with TRBJ1-5; no firm D call. This CDR3 has 14 amino acids. The V and J ends lost 2 bases and 7 bases respectively, with 12 bases between them. Germline V CDR1 and CDR2: ENHRY, SYGVKD. The CDR3 loop is CAISEATEPQPQHF. The DNA of the CDR3 is TGTGCCATCAGTGAGGCCACGGAGCCCCAGCCCCAGCATTTT.

The genes are TRBV13 and TRBJ2-1; D is possibly TRBD1 or TRBD2 (5 bases each). CDR3 size: 15 residues. Germline V lookup: CDR1 PRHDT, CDR2 FYEKMQ (reference sequence). Trimming removed 1 base at V and 6 bases at J, with 13 bases between. This CDR3 reads CASSLAVGTLNEQFF. The CDR3 DNA is TGTGCCAGCAGCTTAGCTGTGGGGACCCTCAATGAGCAGTTCTTC.

The chain uses TRBV5-1 and TRBJ2-3; 10 bases match TRBD2. The CDR3 contains 15 residues. With 4 bases clipped from V and 4 bases from J, the junction kept 6 bases outside the gene matches. The V gene's germline CDR1 is SGHRS and CDR2 YFSETQ. This CDR3 reads CASSPSGRGADTQYF. Here the CDR3 DNA reads TGCGCCAGCAGCCCCAGCGGGAGGGGGGCAGATACGCAGTATTTT.

The table lists this clone with a count of one. The rearrangement joins TRBV6-6 to TRBJ2-3; 8 bases align to TRBD1. CDR1 is MNHNY and CDR2 is SVGAGI in the germline V gene (reference sequence). Trimming took 4 bases from V and 2 from J; bases not matched to a gene: 5. CDR3 length: 15 amino acids. CDR3 protein: CASSLRDRITDTQYF. CDR3 DNA sequence: TGTGCCAGCAGTTTAAGGGACAGGATCACAGATACGCAGTATTTT.

V usage is TRBV5-4 and J usage is TRBJ2-7; 11 bases fit TRBD2. In germline, CDR1 is SGHNT, CDR2 YYREEE (reference sequence). The ends lost 0 bases at V and 10 bases at J; junction bases unmatched: 6. CDR3 length: 14 residues. The CDR3, as DNA: TGTGCCAGCAGCTTGGATCGGACTAGCGGGCTTCAGTACTTC. It translates to CASSLDRTSGLQYF.